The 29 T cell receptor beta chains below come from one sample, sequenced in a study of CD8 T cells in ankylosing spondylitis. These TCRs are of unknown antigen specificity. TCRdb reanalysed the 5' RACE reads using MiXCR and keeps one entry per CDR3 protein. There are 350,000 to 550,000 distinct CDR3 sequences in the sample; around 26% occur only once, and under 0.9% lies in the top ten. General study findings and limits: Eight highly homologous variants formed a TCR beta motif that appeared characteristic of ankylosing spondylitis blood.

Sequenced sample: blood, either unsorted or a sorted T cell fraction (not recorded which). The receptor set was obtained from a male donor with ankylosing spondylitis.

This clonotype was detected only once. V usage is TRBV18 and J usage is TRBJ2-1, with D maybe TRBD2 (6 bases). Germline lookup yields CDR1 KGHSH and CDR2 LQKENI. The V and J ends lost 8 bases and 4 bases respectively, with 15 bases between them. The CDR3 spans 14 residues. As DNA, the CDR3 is TGTGCCAGCGTACGGGAGTCTCGTTACAATGAGCAGTTCTTC. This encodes CASVRESRYNEQFF. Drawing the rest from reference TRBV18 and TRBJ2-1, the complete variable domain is NAGVMQNPRHLVRRRGQEARLRCSPMKGHSHVYWYRQLPEEGLKFMVYLQKENIIDESGMPKERFSAEFPKEGPSILRIQQVVRGDSAAYFCASVRESRYNEQFFGPGTRLTVL.

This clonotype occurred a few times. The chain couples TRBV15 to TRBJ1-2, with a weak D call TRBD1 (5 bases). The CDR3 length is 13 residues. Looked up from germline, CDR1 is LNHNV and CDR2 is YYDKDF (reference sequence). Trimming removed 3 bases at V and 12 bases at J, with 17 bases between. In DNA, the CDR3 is TGTGCCACCAGCAGGCCGCACCAAGGGGAAGACACCTTC. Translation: CATSRPHQGEDTF.

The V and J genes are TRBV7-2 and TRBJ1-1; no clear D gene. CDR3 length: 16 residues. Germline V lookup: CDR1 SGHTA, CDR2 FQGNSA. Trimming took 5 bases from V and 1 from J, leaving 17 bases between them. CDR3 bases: TGTGCCAGCAGCATTGTCCCCTCCAGAGAGAACACTGAAGCTTTCTTT. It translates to CASSIVPSRENTEAFF.

The CDR3 reads CATTQGTQETQYF. CDR3 DNA: TGTGCCACGACGCAGGGGACTCAAGAGACCCAGTACTTC. This chain joins TRBV10-3 and TRBJ2-5; D possibly matches TRBD1 or TRBD2 (6 bases each). Germline lookup yields CDR1 ENHRY and CDR2 SYGVKD. V was clipped by 10 bases and J by 2 bases, with 14 bases between them. The CDR3 consists of 13 residues.

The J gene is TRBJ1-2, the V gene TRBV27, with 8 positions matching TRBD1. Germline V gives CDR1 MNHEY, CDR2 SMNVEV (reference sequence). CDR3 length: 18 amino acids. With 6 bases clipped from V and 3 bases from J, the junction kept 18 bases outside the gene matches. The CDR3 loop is CASSHLPGGPTPHYGYTF. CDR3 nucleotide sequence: TGTGCCAGCAGCCACCTTCCAGGGGGCCCTACCCCCCACTATGGCTACACCTTC.

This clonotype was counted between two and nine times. CDR3 coding DNA: TGCAGTGCTAGAGCCCGGGACTTGTACAATGAGCAGTTCTTC. Its protein is CSARARDLYNEQFF. V usage is TRBV20-1 and J usage is TRBJ2-1, with a possible D match to TRBD2 (6 bases). V was trimmed by 1 base and J by 4 bases, leaving 11 bases between them. This CDR3 has 14 residues. Germline CDR1 is DFQATT and CDR2 is SNEGSKA (reference sequence).

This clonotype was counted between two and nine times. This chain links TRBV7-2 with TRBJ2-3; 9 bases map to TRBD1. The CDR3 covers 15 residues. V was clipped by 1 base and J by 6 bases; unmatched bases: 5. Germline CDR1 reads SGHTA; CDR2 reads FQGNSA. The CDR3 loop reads CASSLGGQGGDTQYF. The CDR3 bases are TGTGCCAGCAGCTTAGGGGGACAGGGTGGGGATACGCAGTATTTT.

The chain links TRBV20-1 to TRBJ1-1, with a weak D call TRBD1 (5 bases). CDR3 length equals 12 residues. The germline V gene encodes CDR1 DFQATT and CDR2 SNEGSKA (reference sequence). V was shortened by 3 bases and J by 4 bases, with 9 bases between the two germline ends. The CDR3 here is CSARIQGTEAFF. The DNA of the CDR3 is TGCAGTGCTAGGATCCAGGGCACTGAAGCTTTCTTT.

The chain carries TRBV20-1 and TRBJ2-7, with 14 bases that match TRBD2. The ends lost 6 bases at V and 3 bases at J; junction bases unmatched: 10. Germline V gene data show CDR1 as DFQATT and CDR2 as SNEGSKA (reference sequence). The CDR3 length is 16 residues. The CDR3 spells CSARRGTSGRGYEQYF. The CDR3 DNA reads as TGCAGTGCGAGAAGAGGGACTAGCGGGAGAGGCTACGAGCAGTACTTC.

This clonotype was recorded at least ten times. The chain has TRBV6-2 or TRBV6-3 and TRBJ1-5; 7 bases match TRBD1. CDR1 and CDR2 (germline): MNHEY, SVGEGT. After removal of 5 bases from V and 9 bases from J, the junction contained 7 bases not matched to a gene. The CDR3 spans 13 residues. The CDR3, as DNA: TGTGCCAGCAGTGGACAGGACTCGACGCCCCAGCATTTT. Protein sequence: CASSGQDSTPQHF.

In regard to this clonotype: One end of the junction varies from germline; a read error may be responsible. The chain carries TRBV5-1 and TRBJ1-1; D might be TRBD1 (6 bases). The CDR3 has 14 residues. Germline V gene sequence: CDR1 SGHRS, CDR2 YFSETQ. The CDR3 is CTSSLQGMNTEAFF. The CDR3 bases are TGCACCAGCAGCTTACAGGGTATGAACACTGAAGCTTTCTTT.

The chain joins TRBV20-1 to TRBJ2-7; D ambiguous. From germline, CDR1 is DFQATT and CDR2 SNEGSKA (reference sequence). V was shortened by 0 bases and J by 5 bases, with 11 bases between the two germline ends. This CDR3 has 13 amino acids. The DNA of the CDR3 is TGCAGTGCTAGAGATCTAAAACTGGACGAGCAGTACTTC. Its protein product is CSARDLKLDEQYF.

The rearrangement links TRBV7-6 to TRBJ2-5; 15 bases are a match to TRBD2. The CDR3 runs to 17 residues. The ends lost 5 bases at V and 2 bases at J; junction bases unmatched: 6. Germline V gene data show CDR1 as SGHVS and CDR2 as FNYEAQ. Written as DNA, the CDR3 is TGTGCCAGCAGCCCGGGACTAGCGGGAGGTTATCAAGAGACCCAGTACTTC. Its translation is CASSPGLAGGYQETQYF.

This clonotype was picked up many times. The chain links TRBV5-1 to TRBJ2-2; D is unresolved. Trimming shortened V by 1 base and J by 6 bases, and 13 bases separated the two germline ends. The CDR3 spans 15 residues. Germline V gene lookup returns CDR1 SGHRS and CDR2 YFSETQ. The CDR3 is CASSLSTTAAGELFF. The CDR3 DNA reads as TGCGCCAGCAGCTTGTCGACAACAGCCGCCGGGGAGCTGTTTTTT.

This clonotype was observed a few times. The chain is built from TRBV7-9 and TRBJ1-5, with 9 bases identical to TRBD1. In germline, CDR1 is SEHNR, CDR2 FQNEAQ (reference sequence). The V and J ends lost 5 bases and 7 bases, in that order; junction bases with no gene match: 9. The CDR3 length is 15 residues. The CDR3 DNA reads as TGTGCCAGCAGCCCCCAGGGACAGGGCGTCCAGCCCCAGCATTTT. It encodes CASSPQGQGVQPQHF.

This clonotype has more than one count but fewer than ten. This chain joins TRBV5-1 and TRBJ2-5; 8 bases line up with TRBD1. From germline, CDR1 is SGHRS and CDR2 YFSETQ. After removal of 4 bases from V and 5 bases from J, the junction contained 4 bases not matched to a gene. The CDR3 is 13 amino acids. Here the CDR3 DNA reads TGCGCCAGCAGCCAGGACAGGGCGGAGACCCAGTACTTC. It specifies CASSQDRAETQYF.

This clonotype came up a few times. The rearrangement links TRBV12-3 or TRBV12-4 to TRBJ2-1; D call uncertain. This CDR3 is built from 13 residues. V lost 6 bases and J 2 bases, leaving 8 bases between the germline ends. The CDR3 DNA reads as TGTGCCAGCAGCCACAAAACCTACAATGAGCAGTTCTTC. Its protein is CASSHKTYNEQFF.

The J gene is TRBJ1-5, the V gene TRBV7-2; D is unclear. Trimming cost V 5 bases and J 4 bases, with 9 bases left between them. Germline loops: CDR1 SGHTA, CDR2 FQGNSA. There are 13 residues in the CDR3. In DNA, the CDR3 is TGTGCCAGCAGCGCACAGATTAATCAGCCCCAGCATTTT. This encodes CASSAQINQPQHF.

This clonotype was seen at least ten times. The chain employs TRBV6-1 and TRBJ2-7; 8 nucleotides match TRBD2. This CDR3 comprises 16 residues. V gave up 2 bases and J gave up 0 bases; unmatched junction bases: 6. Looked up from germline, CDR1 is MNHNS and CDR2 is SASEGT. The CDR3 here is CASSEPGLVSSYEQYV. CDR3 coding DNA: TGTGCCAGCAGTGAACCGGGACTAGTGAGCTCCTACGAGCAGTACGTC.

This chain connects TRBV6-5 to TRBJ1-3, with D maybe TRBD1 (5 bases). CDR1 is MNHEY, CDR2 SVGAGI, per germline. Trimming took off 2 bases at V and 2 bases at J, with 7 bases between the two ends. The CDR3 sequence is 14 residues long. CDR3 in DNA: TGTGCCAGCAGTTACGGGGGAGCTGGAAACACCATATATTTT. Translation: CASSYGGAGNTIYF.

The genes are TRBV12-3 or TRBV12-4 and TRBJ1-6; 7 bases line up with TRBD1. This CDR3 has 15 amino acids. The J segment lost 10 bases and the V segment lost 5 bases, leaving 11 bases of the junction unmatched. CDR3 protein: CASSPGNRGYSPLHF. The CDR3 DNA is TGTGCCAGCAGTCCGGGGAACAGGGGTTACTCACCCCTCCACTTT.

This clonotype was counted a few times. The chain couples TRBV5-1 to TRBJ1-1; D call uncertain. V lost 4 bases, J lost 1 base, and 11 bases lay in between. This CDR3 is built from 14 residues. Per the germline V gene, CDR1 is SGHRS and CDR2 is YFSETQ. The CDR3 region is CASSQPPRNTEAFF. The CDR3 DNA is TGCGCCAGCAGCCAACCTCCAAGGAACACTGAAGCTTTCTTT.

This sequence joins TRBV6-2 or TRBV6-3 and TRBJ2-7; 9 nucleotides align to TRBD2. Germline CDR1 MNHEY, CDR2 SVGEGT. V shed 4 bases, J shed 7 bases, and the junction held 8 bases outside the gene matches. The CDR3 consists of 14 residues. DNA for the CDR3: TGTGCCAGCAGTTTAAGTCTAGCGGGAAAAGAGCAGTACGTC. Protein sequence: CASSLSLAGKEQYV.

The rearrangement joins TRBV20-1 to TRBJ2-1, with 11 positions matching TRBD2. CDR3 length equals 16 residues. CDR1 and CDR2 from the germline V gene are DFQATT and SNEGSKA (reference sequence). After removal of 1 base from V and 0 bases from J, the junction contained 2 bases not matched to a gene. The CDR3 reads CSARGGTSGSYNEQFF. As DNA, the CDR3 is TGCAGTGCTAGAGGGGGGACTAGCGGCTCCTACAATGAGCAGTTCTTC.

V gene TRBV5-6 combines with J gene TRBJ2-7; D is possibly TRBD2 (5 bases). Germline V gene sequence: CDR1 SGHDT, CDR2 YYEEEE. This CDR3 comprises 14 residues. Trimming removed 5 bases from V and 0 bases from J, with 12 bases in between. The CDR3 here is CASSRLLGSYEQYV. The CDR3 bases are TGTGCCAGCAGTCGACTATTGGGCTCCTACGAGCAGTACGTC.

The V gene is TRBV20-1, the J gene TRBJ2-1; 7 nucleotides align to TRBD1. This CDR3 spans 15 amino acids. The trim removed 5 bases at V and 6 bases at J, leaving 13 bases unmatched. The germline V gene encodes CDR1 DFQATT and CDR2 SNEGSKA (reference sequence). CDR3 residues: CSAETGTVSSNEQFF. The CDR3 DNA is TGCAGTGCTGAAACCGGGACAGTAAGCAGCAATGAGCAGTTCTTC.

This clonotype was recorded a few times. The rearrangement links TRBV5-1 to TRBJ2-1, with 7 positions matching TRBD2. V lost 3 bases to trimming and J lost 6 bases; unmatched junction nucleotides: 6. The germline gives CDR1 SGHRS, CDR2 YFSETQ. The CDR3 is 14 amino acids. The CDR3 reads CASSSSAGLNEQFF. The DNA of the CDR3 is TGCGCCAGCAGCTCCTCAGCGGGACTCAATGAGCAGTTCTTC.

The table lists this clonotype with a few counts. In DNA, the CDR3 is TGCGCCAGCAGCCCAACAAGTTCTGGGGCCAACGTCCTGACTTTC. Translating it yields CASSPTSSGANVLTF. The chain employs TRBV5-1 and TRBJ2-6; the D is unclear. The ends were cut back, 4 bases at V and 1 base at J, with 9 bases in the middle. This CDR3 has 15 amino acids. Germline V gene data show CDR1 as SGHRS and CDR2 as YFSETQ.

The CDR3 region is CASSSDLGGYTF. The CDR3 DNA reads TGTGCCAGCAGCTCGGACCTCGGGGGCTACACCTTC. This sequence joins TRBV7-2 and TRBJ1-2; D is undetermined. This CDR3 spans 12 amino acids. Germline V gives CDR1 SGHTA, CDR2 FQGNSA. The V end lost 4 bases, the J end lost 8 bases, and 11 bases lay between the germline ends. Drawing the rest from reference TRBV7-2 and TRBJ1-2, the complete variable domain is GAGVSQSPSNKVTEKGKDVELRCDPISGHTALYWYRQSLGQGLEFLIYFQGNSAPDKSGLPSDRFSAERTGGSVSTLTIQRTQQEDSAVYLCASSSDLGGYTFGSGTRLTVV.